The 15 T cell receptor beta chains below all came from one sample that was sequenced in a study of blood T cell repertoires in COVID-19. Using immunoSEQ multiplex PCR, the repertoire was profiled, and TCRdb retains in-frame clones only, with some absent. Found here are some 160,000 clones, roughly 90% of them singletons; the top ten hold roughly 2.8%. Sequencing was performed on peripheral blood. The origin of the receptors is a man aged 60 to 75 with acute or convalescent COVID-19.

The chain joins TRBV24-1 to TRBJ2-3; no clear D gene. Trimming pared 8 bases from V and 6 bases from J, leaving 17 bases between. CDR1 is KGHDR, CDR2 SFDVKD, per germline. CDR3 length: 14 residues. CDR3 loop: CATTPTSSPDTQYF. As DNA, the CDR3 is TGTGCCACCACCCCAACCTCTAGTCCCGATACGCAGTATTTT.

The V call is TRBV27, the J call TRBJ1-1; TRBD1 aligns across 9 bases. Germline V gene sequence: CDR1 MNHEY, CDR2 SMNVEV (reference sequence). This CDR3 contains 17 residues. V trimming: 6 bases; J trimming: 1 base; junction bases outside the gene matches: 12. The CDR3 sequence is CASSRLGTGRANTEAFF. The CDR3 DNA follows: TGTGCCAGCAGCCGCCTAGGGACAGGGCGTGCGAACACTGAAGCTTTCTTT.

The chain uses TRBV10-3 and TRBJ2-7, with D possibly TRBD1 on 5 matching bases. This CDR3 spans 14 amino acids. V was pared by 0 bases and J by 5 bases, with 11 bases between. CDR1 and CDR2 (germline): ENHRY, SYGVKD. CDR3 in DNA: TGTGCCATCAGTGAGTCGGGGCAGGACCACGAGCAGTACTTC. Translated: CAISESGQDHEQYF.

Points on this clone: At one boundary the junction diverges from the germline segment, which might be a read error. CDR3 in DNA: TGCGCCAGCGGGCGACAGAATGAAAAACTGTTTTTT. It is translated as CASGRQNEKLFF. The chain joins TRBV6-6 to TRBJ1-4, with D possibly TRBD1 on 5 matching bases. This CDR3 has 12 residues. The V gene's germline CDR1 is MNHNY and CDR2 SVGAGI (reference sequence).

The chain uses TRBV6-4 and TRBJ1-6; possible D gene TRBD1, 5 bases. Germline values: CDR1 MRHNA, CDR2 SNTAGT. This CDR3 contains 13 residues. The ends were cut back, 11 bases at V and 9 bases at J, with 17 bases in the middle. DNA of the CDR3: TGTGCCGCCCATGACCAGGGCCGTTCACCCCTCCACTTT. Translated, it gives CAAHDQGRSPLHF.

V gene TRBV12-3 or TRBV12-4 combines with J gene TRBJ1-1, with D uncertain. The V end lost 7 bases, the J end lost 8 bases, and 17 bases lay between the germline ends. The CDR3 runs 13 residues. In DNA form, the CDR3 reads TGTGCCAGCACCCTAAGATCTTCTCCCGAAGCTTTCTTT. Protein product: CASTLRSSPEAFF.

The J gene is TRBJ1-5, the V gene TRBV30, with D perhaps matching TRBD1 (5 bases). CDR1 and CDR2 (germline): GTSNPN, SVGIG (reference sequence). V was shortened by 3 bases and J by 6 bases, with 12 bases between the two germline ends. CDR3 length: 13 amino acids. As DNA, the CDR3 is TGTGCCTGGAGCGCCACAGGCCCTCAGCCCCAGCATTTT. Amino acids: CAWSATGPQPQHF.

Notes on this clone: A read error may produce the germline difference seen at one junction end. The chain couples TRBV19 to TRBJ1-2; D is uncertain. The CDR3 sequence is 13 residues long. CDR1 is LNHDA, CDR2 SQIVND, per germline (reference sequence). CDR3 nucleotides: TGTGCCAGCAGTATAGAACAGAACTATGGCTACACCTTC. Protein product: CASSIEQNYGYTF.

V gene TRBV7-2 combines with J gene TRBJ1-5; 10 bases fit TRBD1. Germline values: CDR1 SGHTA, CDR2 FQGNSA. This CDR3 has 16 residues. V trimming: 1 base; J trimming: 11 bases; junction bases outside the gene matches: 11. CDR3 region: CASSLGSRDRGASQHF. In DNA form, the CDR3 reads TGTGCCAGCAGCTTAGGGTCACGGGACAGGGGAGCGTCCCAGCATTTT.

The chain carries TRBV19 and TRBJ1-3; no clear D. CDR3 length equals 15 residues. CDR1 is LNHDA, CDR2 SQIVND, per germline (reference sequence). The germline V and J ends were trimmed by 3 bases and 0 bases, with 9 bases remaining between them. CDR3 DNA: TGTGCCAGTAGTATCGGGAGGCCCTCTGGAAACACCATATATTTT. This translates into CASSIGRPSGNTIYF.

The chain links TRBV2 to TRBJ2-7, with D maybe TRBD1 (5 bases). Germline V gene lookup returns CDR1 SNHLY and CDR2 FYNNEI. V lost 0 bases, J lost 2 bases, and 8 bases lay in between. This CDR3 is built from 14 residues. CDR3 sequence reads: CASSEARGTYEQYF. The CDR3 nucleotides read TGTGCCAGCAGTGAAGCTAGGGGTACCTACGAGCAGTACTTC. The whole variable domain, remainder taken from reference TRBV2 and TRBJ2-7, is EPEVTQTPSHQVTQMGQEVILRCVPISNHLYFYWYRQILGQKVEFLVSFYNNEISEKSEIFDDQFSVERPDGSNFTLKIRSTKLEDSAMYFCASSEARGTYEQYFGPGTRLTVT.

The chain uses TRBV19 and TRBJ1-1, with 9 bases aligning to TRBD1. Germline loops: CDR1 LNHDA, CDR2 SQIVND (reference sequence). The CDR3 is 13 residues long. The junction had 8 bases not matched to a gene; V was cut back by 5 bases and J by 10 bases. This chain's CDR3 is CASSAYRGRGAFF. The CDR3 coding sequence is TGTGCCAGTAGTGCCTACAGGGGGCGCGGAGCTTTCTTT.

The chain uses TRBV7-8 and TRBJ1-6; D gene unclear. CDR3 length: 16 residues. The germline V and J ends were trimmed by 6 bases and 2 bases, with 14 bases remaining between them. The germline V gene has CDR1 SGHVS and CDR2 FQNEAQ. CDR3 region: CASSGDRRPYNSPLHF. CDR3 DNA: TGTGCCAGCAGTGGAGATCGGCGCCCCTATAATTCACCCCTCCACTTT.

The chain couples TRBV5-4 to TRBJ1-2; 7 positions match TRBD1. Germline trimming cut 0 bases from V and 8 bases from J; bases unmatched to any gene: 13. The CDR3 loop spans 16 amino acids. Germline V gives CDR1 SGHNT, CDR2 YYREEE (reference sequence). For the CDR3, the DNA is TGTGCCAGCAGCTTGGTGAGAACAGGGGCAGGTGCGGGCTACACCTTC. This translates into CASSLVRTGAGAGYTF.

The chain couples TRBV29-1 to TRBJ1-1; 7 positions agree with TRBD1. Germline V gene lookup returns CDR1 SQVTM and CDR2 ANQGSEA. The CDR3 covers 14 residues. V was clipped by 5 bases and J by 1 base; unmatched bases: 7. The CDR3 protein is CSVRGQGRNTEAFF. The CDR3 DNA reads as TGCAGCGTTAGGGGGCAGGGTCGGAACACTGAAGCTTTCTTT.